This TCR beta chain was identified in a study of blood T cell repertoires in COVID-19. Study in general: The United States, Italy and Spain were the sources of the acute and convalescent COVID-19 samples.

Original processing methods: Nucleated cell counts were estimated from reference gene primer amplification. The repertoire was sequenced with immunoSEQ multiplex PCR; TCRdb's copy has only in-frame clones and lacks some. V and J calls and clone size follow that table, whereas D and trimming were derived from the DNA. Of fewer than 110,000 clones in the sample, around 89% were seen once. There are 14 residues in the CDR3. V lost 1 base, J lost 0 bases, and 7 bases lay in between. Germline-derived CDR1 and CDR2 are LGHNA and YNFKEQ. The chain recombines TRBV4-2 with TRBJ2-7, with D unclear. The clonotype was recovered from a man in his forties with active or convalescent COVID-19. The specimen sequenced was peripheral blood. The CDR3 reads CASSQGGYSYEQYF. CDR3 nucleotide sequence: TGTGCCAGCAGCCAAGGCGGATACTCCTACGAGCAGTACTTC.